A single sample gave rise to the 16 T cell receptor beta chains below, sequenced in a study of beta chain features in type 1 diabetes. Antigen specificity for these receptors is unknown. General study findings and limits: Moderately but significantly shorter TCRB CDR3s were found in Type 1 diabetes patients in all four CD4+ subsets.

Investigators reverse transcribed all isolated RNA, so they sequenced expressed TCRB transcripts. Repertoires were generated with immunoSEQ multiplex PCR, while TCRdb's copy carries only in-frame clones and drops some. This table holds a few hundred thousand clones, about a sixth found once. The sequenced material came from naive CD4+ T cells from blood. The receptors stem from a man aged 25-45 years with type 1 diabetes.

This clone was counted a single time. The chain combines TRBV7-2 with TRBJ1-3; D not resolved. CDR1 is SGHTA and CDR2 is FQGNSA in the germline V gene. CDR3 size: 14 residues. Trimming removed 5 bases from V and 4 bases from J, with 12 bases in between. This CDR3 is CASSPGMRGNTIYF. DNA for the CDR3: TGTGCCAGCAGCCCTGGAATGCGAGGAAACACCATATATTTT.

CDR3 bases: TGTGCCTGGATCCGGCAGGGGGCAAGTGAAAAACTGTTTTTT. Its translation: CAWIRQGASEKLFF. The chain links TRBV30 to TRBJ1-4, with 8 bases fitting TRBD1. This CDR3 spans 14 amino acids. Germline CDR1 is GTSNPN and CDR2 is SVGIG (reference sequence). V shed 4 bases and J 7 bases; nucleotides not matched to a gene: 8.

DNA of the CDR3: TGTGCCAGCAGCTTAGAGGCGGGAAACACTGAAGCTTTCTTT. Its protein is CASSLEAGNTEAFF. The chain uses TRBV7-2 and TRBJ1-1, with D uncertain. The CDR3 has 14 amino acids. Germline values: CDR1 SGHTA, CDR2 FQGNSA. V was clipped by 1 base and J by 2 bases, with 8 bases between them.

This clone was seen a handful of times. An end of the junction differs from the germline gene, which may be a read error. V usage is TRBV29-1 and J usage is TRBJ1-4, with a possible D match to TRBD1 (6 bases). Germline assignment: CDR1 SQVTM and CDR2 ANQGSEA. The CDR3 consists of 14 residues. This CDR3 reads CSVGAQGTSEKLFF. DNA of the CDR3: TGCAGCGTTGGAGCGCAGGGGACTAGTGAAAAACTGTTTTTT.

The rearrangement uses TRBV28 and TRBJ1-2, with a tentative D call TRBD1 (5 bases). The CDR3 runs to 15 residues. Trimming left V 2 bases short and J 2 bases short, with 12 bases between. Germline V gene lookup returns CDR1 MDHEN and CDR2 SYDVKM. The CDR3 DNA follows: TGTGCCAGCAGTTTACAGGGCAGGAACAACTATGGCTACACCTTC. It encodes CASSLQGRNNYGYTF.

The rearrangement uses TRBV15 and TRBJ2-2; D uncertain. CDR1 is LNHNV and CDR2 is YYDKDF in the germline V gene (reference sequence). This CDR3 is 14 amino acids long. The V and J ends lost 5 bases and 0 bases respectively, with 7 bases between them. CDR3 nucleotide sequence: TGTGCCACCAGCCTGGTAACGAACACCGGGGAGCTGTTTTTT. Translating gives CATSLVTNTGELFF.

The rearrangement links TRBV5-4 to TRBJ2-7, with TRBD1 matching 9 bases. The germline V gene has CDR1 SGHNT and CDR2 YYREEE (reference sequence). With 2 bases clipped from V and 4 bases from J, the junction kept 4 bases outside the gene matches. The CDR3 spans 14 residues. DNA for the CDR3: TGTGCCAGCAGCTTACAGGGGGCTAGGTACGAGCAGTACTTC. It is translated as CASSLQGARYEQYF.

This sequence joins TRBV4-2 and TRBJ2-2, with TRBD2 as a possible D gene (6 bases). This CDR3 spans 17 amino acids. V lost 4 bases and J 3 bases, leaving 18 bases between the germline ends. Per germline, CDR1 LGHNA and CDR2 YNFKEQ. The CDR3 is CASSLPRSGEHTGELFF. The CDR3, as DNA: TGTGCCAGCAGCCTCCCCAGGTCGGGAGAGCACACCGGGGAGCTGTTTTTT.

This rearrangement joins TRBV5-1 to TRBJ2-3; the match to TRBD2 covers 9 bases. Germline lookup yields CDR1 SGHRS and CDR2 YFSETQ. This CDR3 comprises 14 residues. The trim removed 4 bases at V and 3 bases at J, leaving 3 bases unmatched. CDR3 DNA: TGCGCCAGCAGCACAGCGGGAGGAACAGATACGCAGTATTTT. Residues: CASSTAGGTDTQYF.

V gene TRBV7-2 combines with J gene TRBJ2-3; D call uncertain. Per germline, CDR1 SGHTA and CDR2 FQGNSA. There are 16 residues in the CDR3. V was trimmed by 5 bases and J by 2 bases, leaving 17 bases between them. The CDR3 here is CASSRLASRTTDTQYF. The CDR3 bases are TGTGCCAGCAGCCGATTGGCTAGTAGGACCACAGATACGCAGTATTTT.

This clone was counted a few times. DNA for the CDR3: TGCAGCGTTGGTCCCTCGACGGTAGCAGATACGCAGTATTTT. Translation: CSVGPSTVADTQYF. This chain connects TRBV29-1 to TRBJ2-3, with D unresolved. The V gene lost 4 bases and the J gene lost 4 bases, with 15 bases spanning the gap. In germline, CDR1 is SQVTM, CDR2 ANQGSEA. The CDR3 consists of 14 residues.

The chain employs TRBV30 and TRBJ2-5, with D possibly TRBD1 on 8 matching bases. Deletions cut 2 bases from V and 9 bases from J, with 19 bases between. There are 14 residues in the CDR3. The germline V gene encodes CDR1 GTSNPN and CDR2 SVGIG (reference sequence). The CDR3 sequence is CAWSTSGGAGAQYF. CDR3 in DNA: TGTGCCTGGAGTACCTCAGGGGGCGCGGGGGCCCAGTACTTC.

This chain links TRBV29-1 with TRBJ1-1, with D perhaps TRBD1 (5 bases). CDR1 is SQVTM, CDR2 ANQGSEA, per germline. The CDR3 has 14 amino acids. V shed 7 bases and J shed 6 bases, with 21 bases lying between them. The CDR3 nucleotides are TGCAGCGGACACCGGGCCCTGGGGACCCCTGAAGCTTTCTTT. Translation: CSGHRALGTPEAFF.

This clone was counted a few times. V usage is TRBV27 and J usage is TRBJ2-5; 9 nucleotides match TRBD2. CDR3 size: 17 residues. With V trimmed by 0 bases and J by 5 bases, 10 bases remained unmatched. Germline-derived CDR1 and CDR2 are MNHEY and SMNVEV (reference sequence). CDR3 sequence (DNA): TGTGCCAGCAGTTTATCGTCTAGCGGGAACGCGGGCGAGACCCAGTACTTC. Residues: CASSLSSSGNAGETQYF.

The V gene is TRBV6-5, the J gene TRBJ2-1, with 14 bases lining up with TRBD2. Germline CDR1 is MNHEY and CDR2 is SVGAGI. CDR3 length: 16 amino acids. J was trimmed by 4 bases and V by 4 bases; bases with no gene match: 3. CDR3 in DNA: TGTGCCAGCAGTTCCGGACTAGCGGGAGGTTACAATGAGCAGTTCTTC. This codes for CASSSGLAGGYNEQFF.

The chain uses TRBV30 and TRBJ2-7; D is possibly TRBD1 or TRBD2 (5 bases each). Trimming took off 5 bases at V and 7 bases at J, with 15 bases between the two ends. Germline CDR1 reads GTSNPN; CDR2 reads SVGIG (reference sequence). The CDR3 is 12 residues long. The CDR3 nucleotides are TGTGCCTGGTCCGACAGTACGGGGGAGCAGTACTTC. Amino acids: CAWSDSTGEQYF.